This T cell receptor (beta chain) comes out of a study of blood T cell repertoires in COVID-19 (TCRdb year 2020). Turning to the overall study: The collaborator samples originated in the United States, Italy and Spain and spanned the acute and convalescent phases of COVID-19. The material from the prospective study consisted of cDNA or gDNA derived from T cells, B-cell-depleted T cells, or PBMCs. The dataset comprised deeply sampled blood TCRbeta repertoires from subjects exposed to, actively infected with, or recovered from COVID-19. The repertoires were made available in a free public database intended to serve as a resource for research on the immune response to SARS-CoV-2. Samples came from the ongoing ImmuneRACE study (first 160 participants) plus 1,254 subjects from 6 global collaborators. A de-identified subject ID, COVID-19 status, age in years and sex were almost always included in the sample metadata. Where HLA class I and class II types were available, the types were taken from metadata supplied by the sample provider, not from assay-based typing.

What the authors observed across the whole study: Clinical and demographic metadata were provided uncurated, with the amount varying by source and participant.

TCRbeta CDR3 regions were amplified from genomic DNA using the immunoSEQ Assay, a bias-controlled multiplex PCR. The original methods were these. The number of nucleated cells in each sample was estimated from the amplification of reference gene primers within the assay. Sequence reads were collapsed and filtered to measure the absolute abundance of every unique TCRbeta CDR3 rearrangement. For each sample, productive Simpson clonality was calculated as the square root of Simpson's diversity index over productive rearrangements. TCRdb provides this immuneACCESS table in a form limited to in-frame rearrangements. Some clones are lacking; in checked studies, under half of them reflect an unresolved V gene, and why the rest are absent is not known. V and J calls plus clone size are reproduced from that table; the DNA served to infer D and trimming. Counted in this sample were under 200,000 clones; roughly 75% of them appeared once. The top ten clones comprise 6.5% to 8% of the sample.

Each collaborating institution followed its own protocols to collect whole blood in K2EDTA tubes. For TCRbeta analysis, collaborators shipped samples as frozen whole blood, isolated PBMCs, or DNA extracted from either of those sample types. Comment on this clone: Its antigen target is currently unknown. One end of the junction varies from germline; a read error may be responsible.

The TCR comes from a man aged 70 or older with active or convalescent COVID-19. Sequenced sample: peripheral blood.

The CDR3 in this case is CATRGQGTSRTNTQYF. The nucleotide sequence reads as follows: TGTGCCACGAGAGGTCAGGGTACGTCTCGCACAAATACGCAGTATTTT. The rearranged segments are TRBV15 and TRBJ2-3; TRBD1 is possibly the D segment (5 matching bases). Looking up the germline V gene (reference sequence) yields CDR1 LNHNV and CDR2 YYDKDF. The CDR3 holds 16 amino acids from the cysteine to the phenylalanine. Solely the CDR3 DNA is kept, with 48 bases framed from the first base.